This TCR beta chain was profiled in a study of cytomegalovirus exposure and HLA in healthy donors. As for the study in general: Unique TCRs from HLA-typed donors, 65 million to 85 million of them, were held in an early data release. General observations from the study: In an earlier analysis, most TCR beta V segments were productive about 87% or about 30% of the time. The investigators catalogued 150 or so TCR beta chains as cytomegalovirus-associated. Most TCR sequences proved rare, with some public TCRs found in many donors.

PCR amplification relied on 60 Vbeta primers (plus 13 Jbeta primers). This table comes from immunoSEQ multiplex PCR, and its TCRdb copy is limited to in-frame clones, with some not included. The sample carries about 190,000 clones, 80% recorded once. Concerning this clone: Its antigen is unknown.

Germline-derived CDR1 and CDR2 are ENHRY and SYGVKD. There are 13 residues in the CDR3. Trimming took off 6 bases at V and 7 bases at J, with 16 bases between the two ends. Sequenced material: PBMCs. The sequence derives from a boy aged 5-17 years in good health and CMV-seronegative. This chain uses TRBV10-3 with TRBJ2-7, with D possibly being TRBD2 (7 bases). The CDR3 region is CAIRDGGAGEQYF. In DNA form, the CDR3 reads TGTGCCATCAGGGATGGGGGGGCTGGGGAGCAGTACTTC.